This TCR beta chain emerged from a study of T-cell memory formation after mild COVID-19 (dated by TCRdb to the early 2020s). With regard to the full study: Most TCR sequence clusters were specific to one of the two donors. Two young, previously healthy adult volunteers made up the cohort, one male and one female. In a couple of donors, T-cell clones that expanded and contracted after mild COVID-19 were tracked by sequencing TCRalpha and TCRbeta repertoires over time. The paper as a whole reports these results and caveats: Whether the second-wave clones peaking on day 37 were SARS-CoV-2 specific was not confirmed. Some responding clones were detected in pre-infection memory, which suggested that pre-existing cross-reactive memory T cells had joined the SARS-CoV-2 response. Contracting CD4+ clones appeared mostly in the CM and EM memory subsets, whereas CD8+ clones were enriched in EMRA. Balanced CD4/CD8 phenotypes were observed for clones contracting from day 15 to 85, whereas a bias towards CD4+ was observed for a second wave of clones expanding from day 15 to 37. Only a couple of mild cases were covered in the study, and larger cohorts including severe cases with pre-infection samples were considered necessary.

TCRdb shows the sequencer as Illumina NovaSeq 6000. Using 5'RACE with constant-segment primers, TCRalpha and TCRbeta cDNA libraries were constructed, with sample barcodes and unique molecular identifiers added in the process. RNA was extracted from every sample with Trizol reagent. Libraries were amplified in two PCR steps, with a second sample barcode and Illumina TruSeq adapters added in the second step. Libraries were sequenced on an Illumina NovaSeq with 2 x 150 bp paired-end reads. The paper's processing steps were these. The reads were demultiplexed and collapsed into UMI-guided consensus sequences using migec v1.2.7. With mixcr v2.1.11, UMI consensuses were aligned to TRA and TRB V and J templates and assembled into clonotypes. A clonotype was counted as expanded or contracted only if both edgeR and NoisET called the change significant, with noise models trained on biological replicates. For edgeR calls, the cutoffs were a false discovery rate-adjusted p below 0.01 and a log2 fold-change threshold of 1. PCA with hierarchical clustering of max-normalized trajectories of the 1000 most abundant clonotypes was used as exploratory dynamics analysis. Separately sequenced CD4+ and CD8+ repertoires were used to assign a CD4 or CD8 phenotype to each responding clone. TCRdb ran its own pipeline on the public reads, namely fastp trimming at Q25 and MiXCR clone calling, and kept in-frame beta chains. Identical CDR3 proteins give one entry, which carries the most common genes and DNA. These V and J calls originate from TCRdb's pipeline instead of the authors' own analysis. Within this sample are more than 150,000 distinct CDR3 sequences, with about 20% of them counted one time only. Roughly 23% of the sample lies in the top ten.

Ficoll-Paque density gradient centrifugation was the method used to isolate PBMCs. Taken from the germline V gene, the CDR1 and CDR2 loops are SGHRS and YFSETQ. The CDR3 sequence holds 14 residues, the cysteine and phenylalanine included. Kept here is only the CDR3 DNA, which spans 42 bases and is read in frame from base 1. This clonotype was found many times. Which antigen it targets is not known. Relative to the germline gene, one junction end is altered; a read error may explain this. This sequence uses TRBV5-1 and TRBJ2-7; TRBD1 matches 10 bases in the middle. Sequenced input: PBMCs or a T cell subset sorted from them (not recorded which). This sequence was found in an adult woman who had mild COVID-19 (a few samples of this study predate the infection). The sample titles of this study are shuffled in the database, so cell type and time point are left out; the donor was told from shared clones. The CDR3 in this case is CASSSGQGAYEQYF. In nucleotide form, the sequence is TGTGCCAGCAGCTCCGGACAGGGGGCCTACGAGCAGTACTTC.